Sequencing of this TCR beta chain was carried out in a study of cytomegalovirus exposure and HLA in healthy donors. Study results and caveats: The classifier reportedly diagnosed cytomegalovirus status with high sensitivity and specificity. The tendency of first-cohort TCR clusters to co-occur in the 90 to 150 validation repertoires was the finding of a later analysis.

Clones were read by immunoSEQ multiplex PCR, and TCRdb kept only the in-frame ones, dropping some. The sample yields some 170,000 clones, roughly 86% seen once. For this clone: What it binds is unknown.

This CDR3 is 15 amino acids long. Germline-derived CDR1 and CDR2 are SGHTA and FQGNSA. Trimming at V came to 1 base and at J to 2 bases, leaving 4 bases not matched to a gene. Sample: PBMCs. V and J are TRBV7-2 and TRBJ2-7; TRBD1 matches at 8 bases. This clonotype was sampled from a man between 18 and 29 years old in good health and CMV-seropositive. CDR3 in amino acids: CASSLVWTGTYEQYF. For the CDR3, the DNA is TGTGCCAGCAGCTTAGTTTGGACAGGGACCTACGAGCAGTACTTC.